What follows are 16 T cell receptor beta chains derived from one specimen sequenced in a study of regulatory T cells in long-lasting Graves disease. Arm-PCR with iRepertoire HTBI primers amplified the CDR3 regions for these TCR beta libraries. TCRdb analysed the multiplex PCR reads with MiXCR anew, one entry per CDR3 protein. This sample has a few hundred thousand distinct CDR3 sequences; over 15% occur once, and the top ten carry approximately 30%. Time point described: newly diagnosed GD, antithyroid drugs for less than 3 months. The TCR library was prepared using RNA isolated from PBMCs. This sample also belongs to another study, concerning T cells in Graves' hyperthyroidism and ophthalmopathy.

Sequenced here: peripheral blood mononuclear cells (PBMCs), sampled at new diagnosis, from a patient treated with antithyroid drugs. All receptors come from a man aged 40-49 years with Graves disease.

This clonotype has only a few counts. This chain joins TRBV6-5 and TRBJ2-4, with 9 nucleotides matching TRBD2. The V segment lost 3 bases and the J segment 1 base; nucleotides outside the gene matches: 7. Per the germline V gene, CDR1 is MNHEY and CDR2 is SVGAGI. The CDR3 length is 17 residues. CDR3 sequence: CASSYRRLAGAKNIQYF. For the CDR3, the DNA is TGTGCCAGCAGTTATCGTAGGCTAGCGGGGGCCAAAAACATTCAGTACTTC.

This clonotype was recorded many times. This rearrangement joins TRBV6-1 to TRBJ2-7, with 7 positions matching TRBD1. Germline lookup yields CDR1 MNHNS and CDR2 SASEGT. The CDR3 extends over 14 amino acids. V trimming: 6 bases; J trimming: 5 bases; junction bases outside the gene matches: 10. The CDR3 spells CASRRDREANEQYF. CDR3 bases: TGTGCCAGCAGAAGAGACAGGGAAGCGAACGAGCAGTACTTC.

At least ten counts were recorded for this clonotype. This chain joins TRBV12-5 and TRBJ1-2; unclear D gene. Germline values: CDR1 LGHNT, CDR2 FRNRAP. Trimming shortened V by 0 bases and J by 4 bases, and 18 bases separated the two germline ends. This CDR3 is 17 amino acids long. This CDR3 is CASGLVPQIAGSYGYTF. CDR3 nucleotides: TGTGCTAGTGGTTTGGTACCCCAGATAGCCGGCTCCTATGGCTACACCTTC.

This clonotype was seen many times. V is TRBV5-1 and J is TRBJ2-2; D unresolved. Trimming stripped 0 bases from V and 3 bases from J, with 15 bases between. The germline V gene encodes CDR1 SGHRS and CDR2 YFSETQ. This CDR3 has 17 amino acids. CDR3 in DNA: TGCGCCAGCAGCTTGGACACAAGCCTATCGGACACCGGGGAGCTGTTTTTT. This encodes CASSLDTSLSDTGELFF. The whole variable domain, remainder taken from reference TRBV5-1 and TRBJ2-2, is KAGVTQTPRYLIKTRGQQVTLSCSPISGHRSVSWYQQTPGQGLQFLFEYFSETQRNKGNFPGRFSGRQFSNSRSEMNVSTLELGDSALYLCASSLDTSLSDTGELFFGEGSRLTVL.

Regarding this clonotype: This may be a read error, as it is one base from a much larger clone. The chain links TRBV12-3 or TRBV12-4 to TRBJ2-1, with TRBD2 matching 12 bases. This CDR3 is built from 13 residues. CDR3 in DNA: TGTGTCAGCAGCCTAGCGGGGGGGGGTGAGCAGTTCTTC. Translated, it gives CVSSLAGGGEQFF.

About this clonotype: A much larger clone is a single base away; this may be a read error. J is TRBJ1-5 and V is TRBV20-1; D is unresolved. Per germline, CDR1 DFQATT and CDR2 SNEGSKA (reference sequence). The CDR3 totals 14 residues. The ends were cut back, 0 bases at V and 15 bases at J, with 21 bases in the middle. CDR3 protein: CSARDPTVGEVWHF. CDR3 bases: TGCAGTGCTAGAGATCCGACCGTGGGAGAGGTTTGGCATTTT.

Here the CDR3 reads CASSLRPADYGYTF. The CDR3 nucleotides read TGTGCCAGCAGCTTACGGCCGGCGGACTATGGCTACACCTTC. This rearrangement joins TRBV7-2 to TRBJ1-2; D gene unclear. Trimming pared 2 bases from V and 3 bases from J, leaving 10 bases between. This CDR3 has 14 amino acids. Germline V gives CDR1 SGHTA, CDR2 FQGNSA.

This clonotype turned up a few times. The rearrangement uses TRBV2 and TRBJ2-5; D gene ambiguous. Trimming removed 2 bases from V and 5 bases from J, with 9 bases in between. Germline V CDR1 and CDR2: SNHLY, FYNNEI. This CDR3 has 13 amino acids. CDR3 nucleotide sequence: TGTGCCAGCAGTGAAATTCTGTGGGAGACCCAGTACTTC. Residues: CASSEILWETQYF.

This chain connects TRBV7-9 to TRBJ2-3; 7 positions match TRBD1. The CDR3 spans 16 residues. Germline V lookup: CDR1 SEHNR, CDR2 FQNEAQ (reference sequence). V shed 8 bases, J shed 0 bases, and the junction held 11 bases outside the gene matches. CDR3 in amino acids: CASGAYRDSSTDTQYF. In DNA, the CDR3 is TGTGCCAGCGGAGCGTACCGGGACAGTAGCACAGATACGCAGTATTTT. The variable domain in full, completed from reference TRBV7-9 and TRBJ2-3, reads DTGVSQNPRHKITKRGQNVTFRCDPISEHNRLYWYRQTLGQGPEFLTYFQNEAQLEKSRLLSDRFSAERPKGSFSTLEIQRTEQGDSAMYLCASGAYRDSSTDTQYFGPGTRLTVL.

V gene TRBV24-1 combines with J gene TRBJ1-2, with a weak D call TRBD1 (5 bases). This CDR3 has 13 amino acids. Trimming removed 12 bases from V and 7 bases from J, with 20 bases in between. In germline, CDR1 is KGHDR, CDR2 SFDVKD. CDR3 in amino acids: CAPGRGGGRGYTF. The CDR3 DNA is TGTGCCCCCGGTCGCGGGGGAGGTCGTGGCTACACCTTC.

This clonotype showed up many times. The V call is TRBV18, the J call TRBJ2-7, with 7 bases lining up with TRBD2. J lost 7 bases, V lost 2 bases, and 11 bases had no gene match. Germline CDR1 reads KGHSH; CDR2 reads LQKENI. The CDR3 loop spans 15 amino acids. The CDR3 bases are TGTGCCAGCTCACCATCCGGTGCGGGGCGGGGGGAGCAGTACTTC. This sequence encodes CASSPSGAGRGEQYF.

The chain employs TRBV19 and TRBJ1-5; D unclear. With 2 bases removed from V and 2 bases from J, the gap between germline ends came to 10 bases. Germline values: CDR1 LNHDA, CDR2 SQIVND (reference sequence). CDR3 length equals 15 residues. CDR3 amino acids: CASSITALGNQPQHF. The CDR3 coding sequence is TGTGCCAGTAGTATAACCGCTTTGGGCAATCAGCCCCAGCATTTT.

The rearrangement joins TRBV7-9 to TRBJ2-3; TRBD2 might be the D (5 bases). The CDR3 runs 16 residues. Germline CDR1 and CDR2: SEHNR and FQNEAQ (reference sequence). V gave up 5 bases and J gave up 3 bases, with 18 bases separating them. Written as DNA, the CDR3 is TGTGCCAGCAGCCCCCCCGCGGGCTTTGGAACAGATACGCAGTATTTT. Protein product: CASSPPAGFGTDTQYF.

The CDR3 nucleotides read TGTGCCAGTCAGACACGGGGACATAACACTGAAGCTTTCTTT. This translates into CASQTRGHNTEAFF. The chain is built from TRBV6-5 and TRBJ1-1, with D maybe TRBD1 (6 bases). V was trimmed by 9 bases and J by 2 bases, leaving 16 bases between them. The germline V gene encodes CDR1 MNHEY and CDR2 SVGAGI. The CDR3 consists of 14 residues.

The sample holds many counts of this clonotype. This sequence joins TRBV20-1 and TRBJ2-5; 10 bases match TRBD2. The CDR3 has 13 residues. With V trimmed by 6 bases and J by 5 bases, 6 bases remained unmatched. Germline CDR1 DFQATT, CDR2 SNEGSKA (reference sequence). CDR3 residues: CSATGLAAETQYF. The CDR3 DNA is TGCAGTGCGACAGGACTAGCGGCTGAGACCCAGTACTTC.

The chain joins TRBV12-3 or TRBV12-4 to TRBJ1-5; unclear D gene. The V end lost 3 bases, the J end lost 0 bases, and 6 bases lay between the germline ends. CDR3 size: 14 residues. The CDR3 coding sequence is TGTGCCAGCAGTTTGAGTTCTAGCAATCAGCCCCAGCATTTT. Protein product: CASSLSSSNQPQHF.